The rows below give T cell receptor beta chains drawn from one sample of a study of T-cell memory formation after mild COVID-19. TCRdb itself ran the 5' RACE reads through MiXCR, one entry per CDR3 protein. Of tens of thousands of distinct CDR3 sequences in the sample, roughly 16% were seen once. Input material: PBMCs or a T cell subset sorted from them (not recorded which). These receptors were obtained from a man younger than 35 who had mild COVID-19 (a few samples of this study predate the infection). Cell type and time point are not known. Each CDR3 is given without its conserved first and last residue.

CDR3: ASSRTSYNEQF
V: TRBV6-5
J: TRBJ2-1

CDR3: ASGLGMTPQH
V: TRBV12-5
J: TRBJ1-5

CDR3: ASSLSGANTEAF
V: TRBV27
J: TRBJ1-1

CDR3: ASSLAPGGQPQH
V: TRBV7-9
J: TRBJ1-5

CDR3: ASTTTPGLAGGHTGELF
V: TRBV12-3/TRBV12-4
J: TRBJ2-2

CDR3: ASSLLAGGRETQY
V: TRBV7-2
J: TRBJ2-5

CDR3: ASTIVREDTEAF
V: TRBV19
J: TRBJ1-1

CDR3: ASSKRSSSEKLF
V: TRBV21-1
J: TRBJ1-4

CDR3: ASSSTGVTEAF
V: TRBV7-6
J: TRBJ1-1

CDR3: ASSPPRSPEAF
V: TRBV9
J: TRBJ1-1

CDR3: ASSYLGSGGVDEQF
V: TRBV6-5
J: TRBJ2-1

CDR3: ASSLALTEKLF
V: TRBV12-3/TRBV12-4
J: TRBJ1-4

CDR3: ASSFSPYNEQF
V: TRBV27
J: TRBJ2-1

CDR3: ASSYFPDRDEQY
V: TRBV6-6
J: TRBJ2-7

CDR3: ASSQGTSGGHQETQY
V: TRBV3-1
J: TRBJ2-5

CDR3: ASTQGRRQQETQY
V: TRBV7-8
J: TRBJ2-5

CDR3: ASRDRTGLYYGYT
V: TRBV4-1
J: TRBJ1-2

CDR3: ASSFEGAPRNTIY
V: TRBV6-5
J: TRBJ1-3